The present T cell receptor (beta chain) was sequenced within a study of OX40 agonist ivuxolimab in advanced cancers. Whole-study results and caveats: On average, CD8+ T cells showed a greater number of expanded clones than CD4+.

V lost 0 bases and J 0 bases, leaving 10 bases between the germline ends. Germline assignment: CDR1 SGDLS and CDR2 YYNGEE. The CDR3 consists of 16 residues. Generated by immunoSEQ multiplex PCR, the TCRdb table keeps only in-frame clones and is missing some. The sample contains fewer than 60,000 clones, 91% of which appear only once. This clone was observed a handful of times. Its target is unknown. The V and J genes are TRBV9 and TRBJ1-3; no clear D gene. The sequence came from an adult with an advanced solid tumor such as melanoma, head and neck, liver or kidney cancer. The sequencing used CD4+ or CD8+ T cells sorted from blood, collected in a trial of the OX40 agonist ivuxolimab. The CDR3 sequence is CASSVDRVVSGNTIYF. The CDR3, as DNA: TGTGCCAGCAGCGTAGACCGGGTTGTCTCTGGAAACACCATATATTTT.